A single sample gave rise to the 27 T cell receptor beta chains below, sequenced in a study of shared clonotypes between healthy human individuals. Profiling relied on immunoSEQ multiplex PCR, and the TCRdb table lists in-frame clones only, not all of them. The data show around 2.1 million clones, approximately 96% seen once. The sample consisted of naive CD4+ T cells sorted from blood. Specified subset: CD45RA+ positively selected. These receptors came from a man younger than 35 in good health.

This clone came up once. The chain uses TRBV29-1 and TRBJ2-3; D uncertain. CDR3 length: 13 residues. V was clipped by 0 bases and J by 5 bases, with 9 bases between them. The germline V gene has CDR1 SQVTM and CDR2 ANQGSEA. As DNA, the CDR3 is TGCAGCGTTGAAGATCGGGCCGTAGATACGCAGTATTTT. Protein product: CSVEDRAVDTQYF.

This chain joins TRBV13 and TRBJ1-2, with D perhaps TRBD1 (6 bases). Trimming stripped 5 bases from V and 4 bases from J, with 26 bases between. CDR1 and CDR2 (germline): PRHDT, FYEKMQ (reference sequence). The CDR3 is made up of 18 amino acids. CDR3 amino acids: CASSRRSGARLGFYGYTF. DNA of the CDR3: TGTGCCAGCAGCCGTCGGTCGGGGGCCCGCCTAGGGTTCTATGGCTACACCTTC.

This clone has a single count. V is TRBV7-9 and J is TRBJ1-1; D unclear. CDR3 length equals 14 residues. Germline CDR1 is SEHNR and CDR2 is FQNEAQ (reference sequence). V was trimmed by 4 bases and J by 1 base, leaving 10 bases between them. CDR3 amino acids: CASSSRARNTEAFF. The CDR3 coding sequence is TGTGCCAGCAGCTCCCGGGCAAGGAACACTGAAGCTTTCTTT. The whole variable domain, filled in from reference TRBV7-9 and TRBJ1-1, reads DTGVSQNPRHKITKRGQNVTFRCDPISEHNRLYWYRQTLGQGPEFLTYFQNEAQLEKSRLLSDRFSAERPKGSFSTLEIQRTEQGDSAMYLCASSSRARNTEAFFGQGTRLTVV.

The V gene is TRBV9, the J gene TRBJ2-2; TRBD2 matches at 10 bases. The junction had 4 bases not matched to a gene; V was cut back by 1 base and J by 4 bases. CDR3 length: 16 residues. Germline V gives CDR1 SGDLS, CDR2 YYNGEE. The CDR3 nucleotides are TGTGCCAGCAGCGTACACGGGACTAGCGCCACCGGGGAGCTGTTTTTT. Its translation is CASSVHGTSATGELFF.

The V call is TRBV10-3, the J call TRBJ1-3; D is perhaps TRBD1 (6 bases). In germline, CDR1 is ENHRY, CDR2 SYGVKD. V lost 2 bases and J 0 bases, leaving 17 bases between the germline ends. CDR3 length: 18 residues. Written as DNA, the CDR3 is TGTGCCATCAGTGAGGGGACAAGGATTAAGAGCTCTGGAAACACCATATATTTT. Its translation is CAISEGTRIKSSGNTIYF.

This chain uses TRBV9 with TRBJ2-5; D is possibly TRBD2 (5 bases). V was cut by 3 bases and J by 5 bases, with 11 bases left in between. The CDR3 totals 13 residues. Germline V gene sequence: CDR1 SGDLS, CDR2 YYNGEE. CDR3 sequence (DNA): TGTGCCAGCAGCGGCACTAGGTTGGAGACCCAGTACTTC. It specifies CASSGTRLETQYF.

The chain employs TRBV7-8 and TRBJ2-1; possible D gene TRBD2, 5 bases. The CDR3 runs 16 residues. Trimming stripped 7 bases from V and 0 bases from J, with 16 bases between. Germline CDR1 is SGHVS and CDR2 is FQNEAQ. CDR3: CASILTAVVSYNEQFF. CDR3 nucleotide sequence: TGTGCCAGCATCCTTACAGCGGTGGTCTCCTACAATGAGCAGTTCTTC.

The chain combines TRBV20-1 with TRBJ2-1, with D uncertain. From germline, CDR1 is DFQATT and CDR2 SNEGSKA (reference sequence). This CDR3 region has 11 residues. Between the trimmed V and J ends, which lost 6 bases and 8 bases, there was a span of 11 bases. DNA of the CDR3: TGCAGTGCCCTCAAGGTATATGAGCAGTTCTTC. This encodes CSALKVYEQFF.

V and J are TRBV9 and TRBJ2-5; 13 nucleotides agree with TRBD2. Germline lookup yields CDR1 SGDLS and CDR2 YYNGEE. The length of the CDR3 is 17 residues. Germline trimming cut 0 bases from V and 2 bases from J; bases unmatched to any gene: 4. The CDR3 coding sequence is TGTGCCAGCAGCGTAGCTCCACTAGCGGGAGGGCAAGAGACCCAGTACTTC. As protein: CASSVAPLAGGQETQYF.

In nucleotides, the CDR3 is TGCAGCGTTGTTGAAACAGGGAGCACAGATACGCAGTATTTT. This codes for CSVVETGSTDTQYF. This chain joins TRBV29-1 and TRBJ2-3; tentative D call: TRBD1 (6 bases). Germline values: CDR1 SQVTM, CDR2 ANQGSEA. This CDR3 contains 14 residues. With 4 bases removed from V and 0 bases from J, the gap between germline ends came to 11 bases.

This rearrangement joins TRBV11-2 to TRBJ2-7, with D possibly matching TRBD1 (6 bases). Germline V gene lookup returns CDR1 SGHAT and CDR2 FQNNGV. CDR3 length: 14 amino acids. V was cut by 3 bases and J by 0 bases, with 9 bases left in between. The CDR3 DNA reads as TGTGCCAGCAGCTTCAACAGGGTCTCCTACGAGCAGTACTTC. Protein product: CASSFNRVSYEQYF.

The genes are TRBV19 and TRBJ1-5, with D uncertain. This CDR3 comprises 12 residues. Between the trimmed V and J ends, which lost 5 bases and 3 bases, there was a span of 5 bases. CDR1 and CDR2 (germline): LNHDA, SQIVND (reference sequence). The chain's CDR3 is CASSFPNQPQHF. The DNA of the CDR3 is TGTGCCAGTAGTTTCCCCAATCAGCCCCAGCATTTT.

CDR3 sequence (DNA): TGTGCCAGGAGTCGCACAGATACGCAGTATTTT. Protein product: CARSRTDTQYF. This chain uses TRBV25-1 with TRBJ2-3; D unresolved. The CDR3 contains 11 residues. Trimming cost V 9 bases and J 1 base, with 5 bases left between them. Per the germline V gene, CDR1 is MGHDK and CDR2 is SYGVNS.

The V and J genes are TRBV10-3 and TRBJ2-2; 8 bases agree with TRBD1. Germline values: CDR1 ENHRY, CDR2 SYGVKD. CDR3 length equals 14 residues. The J segment lost 0 bases and the V segment lost 11 bases, leaving 5 bases of the junction unmatched. CDR3 sequence: CASTGEANTGELFF. The DNA of the CDR3 is TGTGCCTCGACAGGGGAGGCGAACACCGGGGAGCTGTTTTTT.

The CDR3 is CASSQDGLRGYTF. Written as DNA, the CDR3 is TGTGCCAGCAGCCAAGATGGGCTGCGCGGCTACACCTTC. The V and J genes are TRBV7-6 and TRBJ1-2; D is unclear. CDR1 is SGHVS and CDR2 is FNYEAQ in the germline V gene. The CDR3 spans 13 residues. The V end lost 5 bases, the J end lost 8 bases, and 15 bases lay between the germline ends.

The chain couples TRBV5-1 to TRBJ2-2; D not resolved. V was shortened by 5 bases and J by 2 bases, with 10 bases between the two germline ends. CDR1 and CDR2 from the germline V gene are SGHRS and YFSETQ. This CDR3 region has 14 residues. DNA of the CDR3: TGCGCCAGCAGTGGGCAGCTCAACACCGGGGAGCTGTTTTTT. As protein: CASSGQLNTGELFF.

The chain recombines TRBV7-2 with TRBJ1-1; D remains unclear. From germline, CDR1 is SGHTA and CDR2 FQGNSA. Trimming pared 10 bases from V and 0 bases from J, leaving 18 bases between. The CDR3 consists of 15 residues. The CDR3: CATNEGNTVNTEAFF. CDR3 bases: TGTGCCACCAACGAGGGAAACACGGTGAACACTGAAGCTTTCTTT.

This clone was recorded once. The chain combines TRBV5-4 with TRBJ2-3, with D possibly TRBD2 on 6 matching bases. CDR3 length: 13 residues. Trimming left V 6 bases short and J 2 bases short, with 10 bases between. In germline, CDR1 is SGHNT, CDR2 YYREEE (reference sequence). Here the CDR3 reads CASMAGITDTQYF. CDR3 sequence (DNA): TGTGCCAGCATGGCGGGAATCACAGATACGCAGTATTTT.

The chain is built from TRBV6-1 and TRBJ1-3; possible D gene TRBD1, 5 bases. Looked up from germline, CDR1 is MNHNS and CDR2 is SASEGT. The CDR3 runs 14 residues. The germline V and J ends were trimmed by 3 bases and 4 bases, with 10 bases remaining between them. The DNA for the CDR3 is TGTGCCAGCAGTGAGCCGGGACGGGGAAACACCATATATTTT. Translation gives CASSEPGRGNTIYF.

The V gene is TRBV30, the J gene TRBJ2-7, with D possibly matching TRBD1 (6 bases). The CDR3 runs to 13 residues. V was trimmed by 4 bases and J by 3 bases, leaving 13 bases between them. Germline lookup yields CDR1 GTSNPN and CDR2 SVGIG (reference sequence). The CDR3 nucleotides read TGTGCCTGGACCGGTGGGGGACACTACGAGCAGTACTTC. Amino acids: CAWTGGGHYEQYF. Full variable domain (outside the CDR3, taken from reference TRBV30 and TRBJ2-7): SQTIHQWPATLVQPVGSPLSLECTVEGTSNPNLYWYRQAAGRGLQLLFYSVGIGQISSEVPQNLSASRPQDRQFILSSKKLLLSDSGFYLCAWTGGGHYEQYFGPGTRLTVT.

The chain carries TRBV18 and TRBJ1-5; D unclear. Trimming removed 1 base at V and 6 bases at J, with 13 bases between. Germline CDR1 reads KGHSH; CDR2 reads LQKENI. The CDR3 is 15 residues long. The CDR3: CASSPQGVPGQPQHF. CDR3 sequence (DNA): TGTGCCAGCTCACCACAGGGTGTTCCCGGTCAGCCCCAGCATTTT.

The chain recombines TRBV2 with TRBJ2-7; 11 bases map to TRBD2. The germline gives CDR1 SNHLY, CDR2 FYNNEI. V dropped 9 bases and J dropped 3; count of bases not matched to a gene: 7. The CDR3 runs 14 residues. The CDR3: CASCPGTSGYEQYF. In DNA, the CDR3 is TGTGCCAGTTGCCCCGGGACTAGCGGCTACGAGCAGTACTTC.

The genes are TRBV7-9 and TRBJ1-3; D gene ambiguous. Germline values: CDR1 SEHNR, CDR2 FQNEAQ (reference sequence). Trimming left V 0 bases short and J 2 bases short, with 8 bases between. The CDR3 is 15 amino acids. CDR3 sequence (DNA): TGTGCCAGCAGCTTAGCGCTGGACGCTGGAAACACCATATATTTT. It specifies CASSLALDAGNTIYF.

CDR3 bases: TGCGCCAGCAGACAAGACGGATTCTCTGGAAACACCATATATTTT. Translated, it gives CASRQDGFSGNTIYF. The chain is built from TRBV5-1 and TRBJ1-3; D is uncertain. This CDR3 has 15 residues. CDR1 is SGHRS and CDR2 is YFSETQ in the germline V gene. Between the trimmed V and J ends, which lost 5 bases and 0 bases, there was a span of 12 bases.

This chain uses TRBV2 with TRBJ2-7; D uncertain. With 0 bases removed from V and 7 bases from J, the gap between germline ends came to 10 bases. The CDR3 loop spans 13 amino acids. Germline CDR1 SNHLY, CDR2 FYNNEI. CDR3 protein: CASSEASAGEQYF. CDR3 DNA sequence: TGTGCCAGCAGTGAAGCCTCGGCCGGGGAGCAGTACTTC.

J is TRBJ2-3 and V is TRBV7-6; D not resolved. V lost 3 bases and J lost 2, with 9 bases in between. The germline V gene encodes CDR1 SGHVS and CDR2 FNYEAQ. This CDR3 is 14 amino acids long. CDR3 nucleotides: TGTGCCAGCAGCTTTATGGGGTTCACAGATACGCAGTATTTT. Protein sequence: CASSFMGFTDTQYF. The variable domain in full, with the rest retrieved from reference TRBV7-6 and TRBJ2-3, is GAGVSQSPRYKVTKRGQDVALRCDPISGHVSLYWYRQALGQGPEFLTYFNYEAQQDKSGLPNDRFSAERPEGSISTLTIQRTEQRDSAMYRCASSFMGFTDTQYFGPGTRLTVL.

CDR3 DNA sequence: TGTGCCAGCAGTTCTGGGGCAGGACTTTACTACGAGCAGTACTTC. The encoded protein is CASSSGAGLYYEQYF. The rearrangement links TRBV7-2 to TRBJ2-7, with D perhaps given as TRBD1 or TRBD2 (5 bases each). The CDR3 contains 15 residues. The germline V gene has CDR1 SGHTA and CDR2 FQGNSA. Trimming took off 6 bases at V and 3 bases at J, with 18 bases between the two ends.